Included here is one T cell receptor (beta chain) sequence, with context. Its target is unknown. Produced via immunoSEQ multiplex PCR; TCRdb's table is partial and in-frame only. The table includes about 140,000 clones, roughly 89% detected once. The data belong to a study of T cell responses to AZD1222 COVID-19 vaccine. Turning to the study itself: Researchers grouped second doses given at about 4 or about 12 weeks into one pool.

CDR1 is SQVTM, CDR2 ANQGSEA, per germline. V was clipped by 0 bases and J by 3 bases, with 5 bases between them. This CDR3 contains 13 residues. Overall study findings and caveats: Scientists sampled the repertoires only once the peak T cell response had passed. At study baseline, merely a handful of AZD1222 recipients were seropositive. White British ancestry dominated among donors, who included more females, and clonal diversity was possibly underestimated.

V usage is TRBV29-1 and J usage is TRBJ2-2; D unresolved. The input for sequencing was peripheral blood, taken on day 0 of AZD1222 vaccination. The receptor was derived from an adult in good health. The CDR3: CSVEDEYTGELFF. As DNA, the CDR3 is TGCAGCGTTGAAGATGAGTACACCGGGGAGCTGTTTTTT.